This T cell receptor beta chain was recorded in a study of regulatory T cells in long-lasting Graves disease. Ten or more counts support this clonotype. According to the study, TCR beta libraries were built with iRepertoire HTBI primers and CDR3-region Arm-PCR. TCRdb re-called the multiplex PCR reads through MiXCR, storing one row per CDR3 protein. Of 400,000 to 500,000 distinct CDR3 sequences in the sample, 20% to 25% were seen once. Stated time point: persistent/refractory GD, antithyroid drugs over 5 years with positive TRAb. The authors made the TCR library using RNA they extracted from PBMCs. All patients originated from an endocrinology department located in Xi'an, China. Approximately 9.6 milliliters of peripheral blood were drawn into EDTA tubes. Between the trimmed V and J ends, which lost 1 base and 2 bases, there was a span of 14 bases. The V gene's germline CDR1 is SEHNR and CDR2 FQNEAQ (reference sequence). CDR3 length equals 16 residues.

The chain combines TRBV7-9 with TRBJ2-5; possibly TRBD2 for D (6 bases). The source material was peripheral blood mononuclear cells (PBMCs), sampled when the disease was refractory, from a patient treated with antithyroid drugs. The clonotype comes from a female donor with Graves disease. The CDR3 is CASSLVHGLQQETQYF. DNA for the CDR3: TGTGCCAGCAGCTTAGTTCATGGACTACAGCAAGAGACCCAGTACTTC.